This T cell receptor beta chain was documented in a study of T cells expressing NK-cell markers. On the study more broadly: Eight donors were sequenced, seven testing HCMV-seropositive and one testing seronegative.

A remark on this clonotype: Its antigen is not known.

TCRdb re-analyzed the 5' RACE reads; it lists each CDR3 protein once, without DNA. The repertoire table contains roughly 170,000 distinct CDR3 sequences. This CDR3 spans 17 amino acids. Germline V lookup: CDR1 MGHRA, CDR2 YSYEKL. Notes on the study in general: Topping the CD3+CD56-NKG2C+ fraction as well were these clonotypes, in several donors.

This receptor was identified in a woman between 18 and 70 years old in good health. The sequencing input was blood T cells: a sorted CD56 or NKG2C T cell subset, CD4+ or CD8+ T cells, or bulk PBMC T cells (not recorded which). The V and J genes are TRBV4-1 and TRBJ2-1. The CDR3 here is CASSQGSGLWPYNEQFF.